This T cell receptor beta chain originates from a study of vaccination effects on CD4 cells after COVID-19. The study, taken as a whole, reports: Common cold coronaviruses were cross-recognized by only 1 of 255 vaccine-induced clones in healthy vaccinees. The study had few convalescent patients and no early post-infection timepoints.

Assay used: immunoSEQ multiplex PCR; TCRdb lists only in-frame clones, some missing. Altogether 20,000 to 25,000 clones are present, approximately 70% being singletons, with the ten largest covering roughly 10%. The CDR3 loop spans 14 amino acids. Trimming took off 2 bases at V and 4 bases at J, with 12 bases between the two ends. Germline loops: CDR1 SQVTM, CDR2 ANQGSEA. With respect to this clone: Its antigen is undetermined.

The ViraFEST assay expanded antigen-specific CD4+ T cells with viral peptide pools before sequencing. At the end of around 11 days of culture, CD4+ T cells were isolated. None of the vaccinated had previously contracted SARS-CoV-2, and their nucleocapsid antibodies tested negative. Cultures got half-medium changes with IL-2 on days 3 and 7. This clonotype originated in a human donor who received a COVID-19 vaccine. The chain combines TRBV29-1 with TRBJ2-1; D is ambiguous. The sequences come from CD4+ T cells from PBMCs cultured with HCoV-NL63 spike peptides, collected before COVID-19 vaccination. This CDR3 reads CSVETPLAYNEQFF. CDR3 nucleotide sequence: TGCAGCGTTGAAACCCCACTGGCATACAATGAGCAGTTCTTC.